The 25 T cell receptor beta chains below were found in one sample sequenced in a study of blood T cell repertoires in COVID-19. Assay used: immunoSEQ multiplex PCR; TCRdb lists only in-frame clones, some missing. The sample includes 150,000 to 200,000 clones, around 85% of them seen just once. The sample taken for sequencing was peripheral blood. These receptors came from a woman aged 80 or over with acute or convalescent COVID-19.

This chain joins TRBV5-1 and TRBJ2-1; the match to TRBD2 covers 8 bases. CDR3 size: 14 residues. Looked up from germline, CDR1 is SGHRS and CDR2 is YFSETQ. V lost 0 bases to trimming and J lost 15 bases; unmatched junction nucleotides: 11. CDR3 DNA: TGCGCCAGCAGCTTGGGTGGTAGCGGGGCGCGGGTGTTCTTC. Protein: CASSLGGSGARVFF.

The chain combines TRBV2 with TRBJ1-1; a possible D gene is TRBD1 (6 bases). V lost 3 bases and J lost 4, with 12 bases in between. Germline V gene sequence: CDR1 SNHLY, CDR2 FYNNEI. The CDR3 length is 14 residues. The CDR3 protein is CASSEPGDITEAFF. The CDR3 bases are TGTGCCAGCAGTGAGCCAGGGGATATCACTGAAGCTTTCTTT.

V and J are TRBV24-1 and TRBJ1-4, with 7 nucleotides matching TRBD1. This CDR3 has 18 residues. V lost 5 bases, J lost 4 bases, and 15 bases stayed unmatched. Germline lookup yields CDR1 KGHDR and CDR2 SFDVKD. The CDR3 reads CATSVLGGTELFNEKLFF. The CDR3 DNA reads TGTGCCACCAGTGTTCTTGGAGGGACAGAACTATTTAATGAAAAACTGTTTTTT.

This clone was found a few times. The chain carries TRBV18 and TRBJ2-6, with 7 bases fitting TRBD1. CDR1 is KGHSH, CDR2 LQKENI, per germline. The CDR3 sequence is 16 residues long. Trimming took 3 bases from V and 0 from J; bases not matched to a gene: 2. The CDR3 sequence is CASSPRTGSGANVLTF. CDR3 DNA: TGTGCCAGCTCACCGAGGACAGGCTCTGGGGCCAACGTCCTGACTTTC.

The CDR3 sequence is CASSPTGPYEQYF. The CDR3 bases are TGTGCCAGCAGTCCGACAGGGCCCTACGAGCAGTACTTC. V gene TRBV6-5 combines with J gene TRBJ2-7; 7 bases agree with TRBD1. Germline lookup yields CDR1 MNHEY and CDR2 SVGAGI. This CDR3 region has 13 residues. J gave up 2 bases and V 5 bases, and 3 bases lay outside the gene matches.

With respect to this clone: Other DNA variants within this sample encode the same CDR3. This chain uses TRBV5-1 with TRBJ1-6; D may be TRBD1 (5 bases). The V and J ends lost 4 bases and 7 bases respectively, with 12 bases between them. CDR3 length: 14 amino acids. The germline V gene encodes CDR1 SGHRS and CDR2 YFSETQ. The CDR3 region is CASSPDGGNSPLHF. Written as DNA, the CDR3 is TGCGCCAGCAGCCCGGACGGGGGAAATTCACCCCTCCACTTT.

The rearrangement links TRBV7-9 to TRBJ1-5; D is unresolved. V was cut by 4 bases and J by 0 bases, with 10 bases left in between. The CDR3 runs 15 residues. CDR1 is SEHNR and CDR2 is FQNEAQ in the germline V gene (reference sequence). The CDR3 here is CASSSGLNSNQPQHF. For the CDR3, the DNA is TGTGCCAGCAGCTCCGGACTCAATAGCAATCAGCCCCAGCATTTT.

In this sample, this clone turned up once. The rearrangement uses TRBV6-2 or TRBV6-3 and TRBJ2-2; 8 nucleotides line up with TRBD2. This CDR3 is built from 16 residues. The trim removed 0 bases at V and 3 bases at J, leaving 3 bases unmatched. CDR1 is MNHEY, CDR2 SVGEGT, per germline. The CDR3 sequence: CASSYSPAGDTGELFF. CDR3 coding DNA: TGTGCCAGCAGTTACTCGCCAGCGGGGGACACCGGGGAGCTGTTTTTT.

In DNA, the CDR3 is TGTGCCAGCTCACCTGGATCGGAGTCTAGTAGGCAGTACTTC. It codes for CASSPGSESSRQYF. J is TRBJ2-7 and V is TRBV18; no firm D call. The V gene's germline CDR1 is KGHSH and CDR2 LQKENI. The ends were cut back, 3 bases at V and 9 bases at J, with 18 bases in the middle. The CDR3 has 14 amino acids.

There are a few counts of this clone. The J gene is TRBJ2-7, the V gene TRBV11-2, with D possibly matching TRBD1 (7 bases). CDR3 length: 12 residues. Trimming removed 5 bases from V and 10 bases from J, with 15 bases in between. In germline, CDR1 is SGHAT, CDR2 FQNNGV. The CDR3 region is CASSPRGAPQYF. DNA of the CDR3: TGTGCCAGCAGCCCCAGGGGGGCCCCCCAGTACTTC.

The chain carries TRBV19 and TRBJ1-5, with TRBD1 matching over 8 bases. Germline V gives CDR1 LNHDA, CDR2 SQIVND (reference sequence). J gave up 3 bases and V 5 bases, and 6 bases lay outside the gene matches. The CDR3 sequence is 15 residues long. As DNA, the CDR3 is TGTGCCAGTAGTCCCTGGACAGGGCCCAATCAGCCCCAGCATTTT. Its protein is CASSPWTGPNQPQHF.

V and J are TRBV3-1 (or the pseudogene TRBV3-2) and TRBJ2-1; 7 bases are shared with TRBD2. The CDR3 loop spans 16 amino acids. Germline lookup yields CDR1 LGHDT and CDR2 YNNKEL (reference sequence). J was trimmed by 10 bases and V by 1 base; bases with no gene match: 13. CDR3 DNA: TGTGCCAGCAGCCAAGGGTTTAAGGCGGGAGTCGACGAGCAGTTCTTC. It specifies CASSQGFKAGVDEQFF.

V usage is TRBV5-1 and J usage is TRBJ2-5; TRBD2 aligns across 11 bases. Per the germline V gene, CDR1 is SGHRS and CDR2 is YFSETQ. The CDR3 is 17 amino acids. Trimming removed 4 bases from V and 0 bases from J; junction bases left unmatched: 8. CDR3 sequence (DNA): TGCGCCAGCAGCCCCGGACTAGCGGGTCCAAACCAAGAGACCCAGTACTTC. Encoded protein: CASSPGLAGPNQETQYF.

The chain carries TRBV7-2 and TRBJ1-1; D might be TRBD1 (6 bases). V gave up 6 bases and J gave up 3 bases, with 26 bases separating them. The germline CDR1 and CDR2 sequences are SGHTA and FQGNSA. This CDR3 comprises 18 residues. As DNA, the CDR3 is TGTGCCAGCAGAGTTAGGGGGGGACCCCCCATCGGGGACACTGAAGCTTTCTTT. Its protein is CASRVRGGPPIGDTEAFF.

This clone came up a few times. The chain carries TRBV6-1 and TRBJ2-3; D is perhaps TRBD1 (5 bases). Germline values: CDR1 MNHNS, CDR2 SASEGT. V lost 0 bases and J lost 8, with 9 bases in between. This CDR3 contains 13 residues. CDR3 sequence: CASSEAGPSTQYF. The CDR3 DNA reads TGTGCCAGCAGTGAAGCGGGGCCAAGTACGCAGTATTTT.

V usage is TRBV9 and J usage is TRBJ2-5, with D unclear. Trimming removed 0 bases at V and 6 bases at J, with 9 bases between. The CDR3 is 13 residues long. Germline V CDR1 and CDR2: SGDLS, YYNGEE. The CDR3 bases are TGTGCCAGCAGCGTAGGGCAGGAACAGACCCAGTACTTC. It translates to CASSVGQEQTQYF.

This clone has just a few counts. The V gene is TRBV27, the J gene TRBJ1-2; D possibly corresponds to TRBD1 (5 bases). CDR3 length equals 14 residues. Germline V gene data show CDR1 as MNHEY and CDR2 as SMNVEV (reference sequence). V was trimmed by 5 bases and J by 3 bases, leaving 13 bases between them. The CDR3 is CASSPFQGYYGYTF. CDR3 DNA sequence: TGTGCCAGCAGTCCCTTTCAGGGCTACTATGGCTACACCTTC.

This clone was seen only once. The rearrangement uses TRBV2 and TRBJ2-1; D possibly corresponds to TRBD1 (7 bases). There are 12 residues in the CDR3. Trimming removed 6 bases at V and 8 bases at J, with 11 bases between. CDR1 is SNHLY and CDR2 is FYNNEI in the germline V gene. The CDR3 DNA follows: TGTGCCAGCAGCTCCAGGGGGGATGAGCAGTTCTTC. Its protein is CASSSRGDEQFF.

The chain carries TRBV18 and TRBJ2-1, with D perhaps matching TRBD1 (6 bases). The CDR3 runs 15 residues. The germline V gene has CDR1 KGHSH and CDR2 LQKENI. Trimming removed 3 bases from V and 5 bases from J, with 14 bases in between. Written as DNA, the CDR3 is TGTGCCAGCTCACCGGGGACCGGGACAAACAATGAGCAGTTCTTC. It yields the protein CASSPGTGTNNEQFF.

The CDR3 region is CASSLNGLVRGTEAFF. The DNA for the CDR3 is TGCGCCAGCAGCTTGAACGGCCTCGTCCGAGGGACTGAAGCTTTCTTT. V is TRBV5-1 and J is TRBJ1-1; D gene uncertain. Germline assignment: CDR1 SGHRS and CDR2 YFSETQ. This CDR3 is built from 16 residues. Between the trimmed V and J ends, which lost 1 base and 5 bases, there was a span of 18 bases.

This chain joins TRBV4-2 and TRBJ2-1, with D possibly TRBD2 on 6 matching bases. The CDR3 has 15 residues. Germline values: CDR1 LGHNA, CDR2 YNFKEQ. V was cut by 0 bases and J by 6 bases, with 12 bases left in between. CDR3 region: CASSQDGTPSNEQFF. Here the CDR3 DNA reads TGTGCCAGCAGCCAAGACGGGACTCCTTCCAATGAGCAGTTCTTC.

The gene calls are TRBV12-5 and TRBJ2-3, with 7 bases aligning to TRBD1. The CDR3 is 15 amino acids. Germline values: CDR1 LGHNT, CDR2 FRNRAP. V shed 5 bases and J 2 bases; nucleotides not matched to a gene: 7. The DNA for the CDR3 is TGTGCTAGTGGTCGAACACAGGGGAACACAGATACGCAGTATTTT. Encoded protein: CASGRTQGNTDTQYF. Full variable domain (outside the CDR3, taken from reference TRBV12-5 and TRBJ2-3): DARVTQTPRHKVTEMGQEVTMRCQPILGHNTVFWYRQTMMQGLELLAYFRNRAPLDDSGMPKDRFSAEMPDATLATLKIQPSEPRDSAVYFCASGRTQGNTDTQYFGPGTRLTVL.

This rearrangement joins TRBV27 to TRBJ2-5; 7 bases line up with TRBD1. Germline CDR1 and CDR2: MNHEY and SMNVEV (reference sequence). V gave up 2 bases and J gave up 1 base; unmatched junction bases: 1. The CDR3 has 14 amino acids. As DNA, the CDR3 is TGTGCCAGCAGTTTAAACAGGGGCCAAGAGACCCAGTACTTC. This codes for CASSLNRGQETQYF.

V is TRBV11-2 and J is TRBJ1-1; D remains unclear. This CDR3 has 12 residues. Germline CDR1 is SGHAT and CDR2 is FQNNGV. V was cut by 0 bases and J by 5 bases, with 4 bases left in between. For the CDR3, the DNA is TGTGCCAGCAGCTTAGATATAACTGAAGCTTTCTTT. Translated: CASSLDITEAFF. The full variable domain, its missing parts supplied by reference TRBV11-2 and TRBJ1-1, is EAGVAQSPRYKIIEKRQSVAFWCNPISGHATLYWYQQILGQGPKLLIQFQNNGVVDDSQLPKDRFSAERLKGVDSTLKIQPAKLEDSAVYLCASSLDITEAFFGQGTRLTVV.

CDR3 sequence reads: CASSLGLPNEKLFF. The CDR3 coding sequence is TGTGCCAGCAGCTTAGGACTCCCTAATGAAAAACTGTTTTTT. V is TRBV7-9 and J is TRBJ1-4; the D is unclear. CDR1 is SEHNR, CDR2 FQNEAQ, per germline (reference sequence). This CDR3 spans 14 amino acids. V lost 1 base, J lost 3 bases, and 6 bases lay in between.